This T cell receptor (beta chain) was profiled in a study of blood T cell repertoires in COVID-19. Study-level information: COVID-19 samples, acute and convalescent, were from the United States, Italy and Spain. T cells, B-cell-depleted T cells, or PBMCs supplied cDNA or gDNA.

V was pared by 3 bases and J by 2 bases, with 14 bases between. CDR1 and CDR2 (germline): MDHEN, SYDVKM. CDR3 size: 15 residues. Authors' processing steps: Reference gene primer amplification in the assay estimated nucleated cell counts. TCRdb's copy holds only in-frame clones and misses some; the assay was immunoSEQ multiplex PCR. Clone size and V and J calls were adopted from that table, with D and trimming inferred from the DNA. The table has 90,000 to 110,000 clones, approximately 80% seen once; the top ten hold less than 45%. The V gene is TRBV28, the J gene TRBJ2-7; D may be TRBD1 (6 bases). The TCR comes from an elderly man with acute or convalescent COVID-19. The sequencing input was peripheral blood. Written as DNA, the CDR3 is TGTGCCAGCAGTTTTTTAAGGACAGTGGCCTACGAGCAGTACTTC. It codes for CASSFLRTVAYEQYF.